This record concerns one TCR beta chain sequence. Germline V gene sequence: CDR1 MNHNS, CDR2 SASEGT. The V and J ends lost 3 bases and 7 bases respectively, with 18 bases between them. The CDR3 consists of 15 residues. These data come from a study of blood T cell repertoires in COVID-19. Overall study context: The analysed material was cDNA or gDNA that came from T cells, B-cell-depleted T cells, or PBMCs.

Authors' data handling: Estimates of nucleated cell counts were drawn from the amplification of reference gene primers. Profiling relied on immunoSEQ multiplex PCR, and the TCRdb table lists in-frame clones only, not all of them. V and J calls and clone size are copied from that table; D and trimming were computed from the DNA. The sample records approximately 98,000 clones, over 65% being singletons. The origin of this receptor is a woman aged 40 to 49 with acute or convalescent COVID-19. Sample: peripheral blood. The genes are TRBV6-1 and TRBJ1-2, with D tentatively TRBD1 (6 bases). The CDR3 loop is CASSDGGQGGGGYTF. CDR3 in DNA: TGTGCCAGCAGTGATGGGGGGCAAGGGGGGGGTGGCTACACCTTC.